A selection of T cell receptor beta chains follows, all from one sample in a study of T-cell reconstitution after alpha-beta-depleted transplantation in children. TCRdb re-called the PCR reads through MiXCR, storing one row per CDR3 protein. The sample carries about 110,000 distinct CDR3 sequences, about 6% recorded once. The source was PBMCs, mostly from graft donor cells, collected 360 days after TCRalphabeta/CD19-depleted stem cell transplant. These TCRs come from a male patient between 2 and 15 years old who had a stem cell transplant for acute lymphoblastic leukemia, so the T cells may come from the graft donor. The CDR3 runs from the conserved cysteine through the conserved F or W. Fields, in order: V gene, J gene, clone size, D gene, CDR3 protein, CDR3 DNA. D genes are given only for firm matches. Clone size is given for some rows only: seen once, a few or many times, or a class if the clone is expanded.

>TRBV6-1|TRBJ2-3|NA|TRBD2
CASSPGWTSGTLSTDTQYF
TGTGCCAGCAGTCCGGGTTGGACTAGCGGGACTCTTAGCACAGATACGCAGTATTTT
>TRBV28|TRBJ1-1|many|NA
CASSLSRGITEAFF
TGTGCCAGCAGTTTAAGTCGGGGGATCACTGAAGCTTTCTTT
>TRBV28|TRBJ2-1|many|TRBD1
CASRTGGFYNEQFF
TGTGCCAGCCGTACAGGGGGCTTTTACAATGAGCAGTTCTTC
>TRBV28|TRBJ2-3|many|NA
CASSHDRLRADTQYF
TGTGCCAGCAGCCATGACAGGCTTAGGGCAGATACGCAGTATTTT
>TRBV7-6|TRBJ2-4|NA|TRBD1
CASSWTGGEWYF
TGTGCCAGCAGCTGGACAGGGGGGGAGTGGTACTTC
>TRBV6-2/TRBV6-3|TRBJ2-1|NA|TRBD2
CASSRSTSGGAGEQFF
TGTGCCAGCAGTCGCTCGACTAGCGGGGGGGCGGGGGAGCAGTTCTTC
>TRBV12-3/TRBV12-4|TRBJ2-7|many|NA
CASSHGTPYEQYF
TGTGCCAGCAGCCACGGGACACCGTACGAGCAGTACTTC
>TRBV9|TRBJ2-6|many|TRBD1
CASSGTGGSLSGANVLTF
TGTGCCAGCAGCGGTACAGGGGGATCCCTCTCTGGGGCCAACGTCCTGACTTTC
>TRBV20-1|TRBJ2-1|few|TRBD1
CSAPGQGYNEQFF
TGCAGTGCACCGGGACAGGGGTATAATGAGCAGTTCTTC
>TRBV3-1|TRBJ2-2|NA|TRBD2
CAFGGGETTGINTGELFF
TGTGCCTTCGGGGGGGGAGAAACGACGGGCATAAACACCGGGGAGCTGTTTTTT
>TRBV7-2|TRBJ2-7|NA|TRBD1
CASSPTGQGWYEQYF
TGTGCCAGCAGCCCCACGGGACAGGGGTGGTACGAGCAGTACTTC
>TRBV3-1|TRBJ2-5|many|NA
CASSQGIRPQETQYF
TGTGCCAGCAGCCAAGGGATTAGGCCGCAAGAGACCCAGTACTTC
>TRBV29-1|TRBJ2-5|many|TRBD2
CSVGGRLAGIETQYF
TGCAGCGTTGGCGGTCGGCTAGCGGGAATAGAGACCCAGTACTTC
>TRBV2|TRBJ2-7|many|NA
CASSGNEQYF
TGTGCCAGCTCCGGCAACGAGCAGTATTTC
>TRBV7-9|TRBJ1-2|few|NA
CASSLAQGWAAFGYTF
TGTGCCAGCAGCTTAGCGCAGGGGTGGGCTGCGTTTGGCTACACCTTC
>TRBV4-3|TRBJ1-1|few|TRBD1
CASSQQGAENTEAFF
TGCGCCAGCAGCCAACAGGGGGCGGAGAACACTGAAGCTTTCTTT
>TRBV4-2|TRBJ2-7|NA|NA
CASSQGSHEQYF
TGTGCCAGCAGCCAAGGTTCCCACGAGCAGTACTTC
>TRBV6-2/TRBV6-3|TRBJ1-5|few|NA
CASSYESGRGAGQPQHF
TGTGCCAGCAGTTACGAGTCGGGACGGGGCGCAGGGCAGCCCCAGCATTTT
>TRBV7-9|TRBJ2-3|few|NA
CASSFTLEGTQYF
TGTGCCAGCAGCTTTACACTAGAGGGCACGCAGTATTTT
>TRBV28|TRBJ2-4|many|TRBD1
CASSDPGGQTKNIQYF
TGTGCCAGCAGTGATCCAGGGGGCCAGACCAAAAACATTCAGTACTTC
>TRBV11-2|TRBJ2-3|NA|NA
CASSLGAGYTDTQYF
TGTGCCAGCAGCTTAGGCGCGGGATACACAGATACGCAGTATTTT
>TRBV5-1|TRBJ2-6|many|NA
CASSLAWTGANVLTF
TGCGCCAGCAGCTTGGCCTGGACCGGGGCCAACGTCCTGACTTTC
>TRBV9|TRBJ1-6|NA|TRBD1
CASSASGQDSPLHF
TGTGCCAGCAGCGCCTCCGGACAGGATTCACCCCTCCACTTT
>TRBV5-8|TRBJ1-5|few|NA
CASSWRGDSNQPQHF
TGTGCCAGCAGCTGGAGGGGGGATAGCAATCAGCCCCAGCATTTT
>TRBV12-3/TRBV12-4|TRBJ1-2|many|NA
CASSPWGPYGYTF
TGTGCCAGCAGCCCGTGGGGCCCCTATGGCTACACCTTC
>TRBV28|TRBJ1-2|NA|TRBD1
CASRGGQGYNYGYTF
TGTGCCAGCAGGGGGGGACAGGGTTATAACTATGGCTACACCTTC
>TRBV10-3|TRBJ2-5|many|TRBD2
CAISTSGRDKETQYF
TGTGCCATCAGTACTAGCGGGAGGGACAAAGAGACCCAGTACTTC
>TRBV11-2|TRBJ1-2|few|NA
CASSAISYYGYTF
TGTGCCAGCAGCGCGATCTCCTACTATGGCTACACCTTC
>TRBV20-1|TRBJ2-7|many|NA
CSARRVSSSYEQYF
TGCAGTGCTAGAAGGGTCAGCAGCTCCTACGAGCAGTACTTC
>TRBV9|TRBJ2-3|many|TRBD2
CASSVVSGGNTQYF
TGTGCCAGCAGCGTAGTTAGCGGGGGGAATACGCAGTATTTT
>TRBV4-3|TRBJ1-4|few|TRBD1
CASSQPPGQRNEKLFF
TGCGCCAGCAGCCAACCGCCGGGACAGCGAAATGAAAAACTGTTTTTT
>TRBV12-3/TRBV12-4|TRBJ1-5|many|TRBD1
CASSFLQGQPQHF
TGTGCCAGCAGTTTCCTACAGGGGCAGCCCCAGCATTTT
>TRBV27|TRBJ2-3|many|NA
CASSFPSDTQYF
TGTGCCAGCAGTTTCCCCTCAGATACGCAGTATTTT
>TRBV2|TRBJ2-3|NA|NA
CASSGLGTFVAFTDTQYF
TGTGCCAGCAGTGGCCTCGGGACATTTGTGGCTTTCACAGATACGCAGTATTTT